What follows are 7 T cell receptor beta chains derived from one specimen sequenced in a study of blood T cell repertoires in COVID-19. TCRdb's copy holds only in-frame clones and misses some; the assay was immunoSEQ multiplex PCR. The sample includes around 250,000 clones, over 75% of them seen just once. Sequencing was performed on peripheral blood. These receptors all stem from a man in his forties or fifties with active or convalescent COVID-19.

The V gene is TRBV19, the J gene TRBJ1-2; D gene unclear. The germline V and J ends were trimmed by 5 bases and 6 bases, with 22 bases remaining between them. CDR3 length equals 16 residues. The germline V gene has CDR1 LNHDA and CDR2 SQIVND (reference sequence). In DNA form, the CDR3 reads TGTGCCAGTAGTTTTCTGGTGTACCGGGGTTCGCATGGCTACACCTTC. Encoded protein: CASSFLVYRGSHGYTF.

The rearrangement uses TRBV19 and TRBJ1-1; 7 bases match TRBD1. Germline trimming cut 5 bases from V and 3 bases from J; bases unmatched to any gene: 6. This CDR3 region has 14 residues. CDR1 is LNHDA and CDR2 is SQIVND in the germline V gene (reference sequence). Written as DNA, the CDR3 is TGTGCCAGTAGTTTGGGACAGTTTGACACTGAAGCTTTCTTT. It specifies CASSLGQFDTEAFF.

The gene calls are TRBV27 and TRBJ1-1, with D perhaps matching TRBD1 (6 bases). The V end lost 0 bases, the J end lost 1 base, and 15 bases lay between the germline ends. This CDR3 is 17 amino acids long. Germline loops: CDR1 MNHEY, CDR2 SMNVEV (reference sequence). DNA of the CDR3: TGTGCCAGCAGTTTATCCGGCAGGGGTCAGCCGAACACTGAAGCTTTCTTT. Protein sequence: CASSLSGRGQPNTEAFF.

J is TRBJ2-1 and V is TRBV7-3; the match to TRBD2 covers 7 bases. This CDR3 is built from 18 residues. Germline V gene lookup returns CDR1 SGHTA and CDR2 FQGTGA. Trimming cost V 3 bases and J 6 bases; bases outside gene matches: 17. The CDR3 DNA reads TGTGCCAGCAGCTTGGGGGAGGGAAGGGGCCCGCTCGGCAATGAGCAGTTCTTC. This codes for CASSLGEGRGPLGNEQFF.

This chain joins TRBV30 and TRBJ1-2, with D unclear. Trimming removed 3 bases from V and 4 bases from J, with 9 bases in between. Germline lookup yields CDR1 GTSNPN and CDR2 SVGIG (reference sequence). CDR3 length equals 12 residues. CDR3 sequence (DNA): TGTGCCTGGAGAATACAAACCTATGGCTACACCTTC. Protein sequence: CAWRIQTYGYTF. The full variable domain, in which reference TRBV30 and TRBJ1-2 provide the parts outside the CDR3, is SQTIHQWPATLVQPVGSPLSLECTVEGTSNPNLYWYRQAAGRGLQLLFYSVGIGQISSEVPQNLSASRPQDRQFILSSKKLLLSDSGFYLCAWRIQTYGYTFGSGTRLTVV.

This rearrangement joins TRBV2 to TRBJ1-4; weak D call: TRBD1 (5 bases). The V and J ends lost 6 bases and 8 bases respectively, with 16 bases between them. Per germline, CDR1 SNHLY and CDR2 FYNNEI. The CDR3 runs to 14 residues. CDR3 sequence reads: CASSSRGAGEKLFF. In DNA, the CDR3 is TGTGCCAGCAGCTCGAGGGGAGCGGGGGAAAAACTGTTTTTT.

J is TRBJ2-5 and V is TRBV6-2 or TRBV6-3; D is undetermined. Germline CDR1 MNHEY, CDR2 SVGEGT. V was pared by 5 bases and J by 1 base, with 5 bases between. The CDR3 contains 12 residues. The CDR3: CASSNTQETQYF. Here the CDR3 DNA reads TGTGCCAGCAGTAACACCCAAGAGACCCAGTACTTC.